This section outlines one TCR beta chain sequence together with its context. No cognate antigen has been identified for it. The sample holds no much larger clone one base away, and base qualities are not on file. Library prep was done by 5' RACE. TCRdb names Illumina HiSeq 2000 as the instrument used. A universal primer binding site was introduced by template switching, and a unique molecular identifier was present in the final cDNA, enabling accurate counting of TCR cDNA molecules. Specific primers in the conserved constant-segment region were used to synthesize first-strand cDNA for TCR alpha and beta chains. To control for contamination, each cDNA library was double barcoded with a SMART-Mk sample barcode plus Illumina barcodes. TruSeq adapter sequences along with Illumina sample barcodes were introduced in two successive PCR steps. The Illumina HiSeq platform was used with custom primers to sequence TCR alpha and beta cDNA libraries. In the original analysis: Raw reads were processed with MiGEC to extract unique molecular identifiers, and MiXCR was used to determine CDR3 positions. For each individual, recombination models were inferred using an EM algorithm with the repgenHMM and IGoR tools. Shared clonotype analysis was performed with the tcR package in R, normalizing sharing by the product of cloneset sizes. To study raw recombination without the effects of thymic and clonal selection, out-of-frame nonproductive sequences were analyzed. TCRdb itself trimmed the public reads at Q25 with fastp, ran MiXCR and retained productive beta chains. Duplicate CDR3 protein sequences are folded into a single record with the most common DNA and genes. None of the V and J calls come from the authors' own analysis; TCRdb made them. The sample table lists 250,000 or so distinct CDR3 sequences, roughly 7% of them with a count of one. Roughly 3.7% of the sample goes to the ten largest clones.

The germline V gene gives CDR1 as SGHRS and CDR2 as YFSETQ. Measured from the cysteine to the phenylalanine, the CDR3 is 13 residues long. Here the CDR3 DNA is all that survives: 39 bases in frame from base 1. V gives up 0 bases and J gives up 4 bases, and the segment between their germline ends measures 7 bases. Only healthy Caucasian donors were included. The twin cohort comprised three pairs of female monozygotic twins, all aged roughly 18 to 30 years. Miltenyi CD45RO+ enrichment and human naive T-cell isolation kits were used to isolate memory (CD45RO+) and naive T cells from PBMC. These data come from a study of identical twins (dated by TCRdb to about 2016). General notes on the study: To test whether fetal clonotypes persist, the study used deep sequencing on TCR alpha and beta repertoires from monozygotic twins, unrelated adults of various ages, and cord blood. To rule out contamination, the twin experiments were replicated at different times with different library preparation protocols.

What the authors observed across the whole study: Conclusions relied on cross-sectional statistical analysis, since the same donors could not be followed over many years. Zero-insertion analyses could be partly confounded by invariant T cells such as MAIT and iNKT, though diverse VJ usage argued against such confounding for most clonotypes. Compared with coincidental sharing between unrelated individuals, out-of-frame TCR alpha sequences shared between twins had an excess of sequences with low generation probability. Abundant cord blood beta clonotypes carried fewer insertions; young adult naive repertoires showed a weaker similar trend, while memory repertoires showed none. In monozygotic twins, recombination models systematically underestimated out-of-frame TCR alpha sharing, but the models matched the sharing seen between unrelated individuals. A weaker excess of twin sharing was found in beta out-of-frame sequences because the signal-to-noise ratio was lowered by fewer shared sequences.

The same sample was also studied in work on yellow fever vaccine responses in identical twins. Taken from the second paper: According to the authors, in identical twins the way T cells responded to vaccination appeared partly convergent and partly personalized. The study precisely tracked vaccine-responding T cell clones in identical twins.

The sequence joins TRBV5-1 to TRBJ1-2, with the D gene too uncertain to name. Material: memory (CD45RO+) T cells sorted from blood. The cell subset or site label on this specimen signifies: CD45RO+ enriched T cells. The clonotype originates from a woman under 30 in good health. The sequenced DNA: TGCGCCAGCAGCTTGGATATTAGCTATGGCTACACCTTC. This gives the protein CASSLDISYGYTF.